These 20 T cell receptor beta chains came from one sample sequenced in a study of early T cells in non-severe SARS-CoV-2 infection. TCRdb reanalysed the 5' RACE reads using MiXCR and keeps one entry per CDR3 protein. The table lists tens of thousands of distinct CDR3 sequences, more than 13% of them singletons. Sequencing input: whole blood. The receptors come from an adult who was a healthcare worker with PCR-confirmed SARS-CoV-2 infection or an uninfected control (not recorded which).

Many counts were recorded for this clonotype. The chain employs TRBV6-4 and TRBJ2-3; weak D call: TRBD1 (6 bases). CDR1 is MRHNA and CDR2 is SNTAGT in the germline V gene. The length of the CDR3 is 13 residues. Trimming took 4 bases from V and 1 from J, leaving 6 bases between them. In DNA, the CDR3 is TGTGCCAGCAGTGCAGGGGGCACAGATACGCAGTATTTT. Translated: CASSAGGTDTQYF.

There are a few counts of this clonotype. The chain combines TRBV20-1 with TRBJ1-1; 7 positions agree with TRBD1. V dropped 0 bases and J dropped 4; count of bases not matched to a gene: 5. Germline loops: CDR1 DFQATT, CDR2 SNEGSKA (reference sequence). CDR3 length: 14 residues. CDR3: CSARDWTGSTEAFF. CDR3 in DNA: TGCAGTGCTAGAGATTGGACAGGAAGCACTGAAGCTTTCTTT.

This clonotype has at least ten counts. This chain joins TRBV7-9 and TRBJ2-1; 12 bases fit TRBD2. The J segment lost 5 bases and the V segment lost 5 bases, leaving 7 bases of the junction unmatched. This CDR3 contains 16 residues. Looked up from germline, CDR1 is SEHNR and CDR2 is FQNEAQ (reference sequence). CDR3 in DNA: TGTGCCAGCAGCCCACCGGGACTAGCGGGTCACAATGAGCAGTTCTTC. Protein sequence: CASSPPGLAGHNEQFF.

The chain carries TRBV7-2 and TRBJ2-1; D possibly corresponds to TRBD2 (6 bases). From germline, CDR1 is SGHTA and CDR2 FQGNSA. Trimming shortened V by 3 bases and J by 10 bases, and 13 bases separated the two germline ends. This CDR3 contains 13 residues. CDR3 sequence: CASSLRGGGEQFF. The CDR3 DNA follows: TGTGCCAGCAGCTTGAGGGGCGGAGGGGAGCAGTTCTTC. The full variable domain, rest sourced from reference TRBV7-2 and TRBJ2-1, is GAGVSQSPSNKVTEKGKDVELRCDPISGHTALYWYRQSLGQGLEFLIYFQGNSAPDKSGLPSDRFSAERTGGSVSTLTIQRTQQEDSAVYLCASSLRGGGEQFFGPGTRLTVL.

This clonotype was seen at least ten times. This chain uses TRBV7-8 with TRBJ2-2; TRBD1 might be the D (6 bases). CDR1 and CDR2 (germline): SGHVS, FQNEAQ. CDR3 length: 15 residues. V was clipped by 5 bases and J by 0 bases, with 10 bases between them. CDR3 DNA sequence: TGTGCCAGCAGCCGCAGGGGCTCGAACACCGGGGAGCTGTTTTTT. Amino acid sequence: CASSRRGSNTGELFF.

This clonotype was seen more than once but under ten times. The chain carries TRBV12-3 or TRBV12-4 and TRBJ1-2; D remains ambiguous. The V gene lost 6 bases and the J gene lost 1 base, with 3 bases spanning the gap. The CDR3 length is 11 residues. CDR3 amino acids: CASRHNYGYTF. For the CDR3, the DNA is TGTGCCAGCAGACATAACTATGGCTACACCTTC.

V is TRBV7-2 and J is TRBJ2-3, with 7 bases matching TRBD2. Per the germline V gene, CDR1 is SGHTA and CDR2 is FQGNSA. This CDR3 has 14 residues. The V gene end was trimmed by 5 bases and the J gene end by 4 bases; junction bases not matched to a gene: 6. CDR3 protein: CASSQRRGADTQYF. The CDR3 DNA follows: TGTGCCAGCAGCCAACGCCGGGGGGCAGATACGCAGTATTTT.

V is TRBV27 and J is TRBJ2-3, with D perhaps TRBD2 (6 bases). Germline assignment: CDR1 MNHEY and CDR2 SMNVEV (reference sequence). V was clipped by 7 bases and J by 2 bases, with 13 bases between them. This CDR3 spans 14 amino acids. The CDR3 protein is CASKWRGYTDTQYF. The DNA of the CDR3 is TGTGCCAGCAAGTGGAGGGGTTACACAGATACGCAGTATTTT.

This clonotype was picked up a small number of times. The chain combines TRBV4-3 with TRBJ2-1; D remains ambiguous. V dropped 1 base and J dropped 6 bases, with 10 bases sitting between them. This CDR3 has 14 amino acids. Germline V lookup: CDR1 LGHNA, CDR2 YSLEER. The CDR3 here is CASSQARTINEQFF. The CDR3 nucleotides read TGCGCCAGCAGCCAAGCTAGGACCATCAATGAGCAGTTCTTC.

This clonotype was counted at least ten times. The chain has TRBV5-4 and TRBJ2-3; 7 positions match TRBD1. V trimming: 3 bases; J trimming: 1 base; junction bases outside the gene matches: 2. CDR3 length: 14 amino acids. Germline assignment: CDR1 SGHNT and CDR2 YYREEE (reference sequence). For the CDR3, the DNA is TGTGCCAGCAGCTCCGGGACAGGCACAGATACGCAGTATTTT. Its protein product is CASSSGTGTDTQYF.

This clonotype was counted ten times or more. J is TRBJ2-3 and V is TRBV25-1, with a weak D call TRBD1 (6 bases). Deletions cut 4 bases from V and 1 base from J, with 15 bases between. The CDR3 length is 16 residues. In germline, CDR1 is MGHDK, CDR2 SYGVNS. CDR3 sequence (DNA): TGTGCCAGCAGTGCCTACCGACAGGCTGGCACAGATACGCAGTATTTT. It specifies CASSAYRQAGTDTQYF.

This clonotype was seen a few times. The rearrangement links TRBV15 to TRBJ1-1; D not resolved. CDR1 LNHNV and CDR2 YYDKDF come from the germline V gene (reference sequence). Trimming stripped 5 bases from V and 1 base from J, with 8 bases between. This CDR3 contains 13 residues. Written as DNA, the CDR3 is TGTGCCACCAGCCCGAGACGGAACACTGAAGCTTTCTTT. This codes for CATSPRRNTEAFF.

There are a few counts of this clonotype. The V call is TRBV5-1, the J call TRBJ2-1; 8 nucleotides align to TRBD2. The CDR3 has 14 residues. The ends lost 2 bases at V and 10 bases at J; junction bases unmatched: 8. Germline CDR1 is SGHRS and CDR2 is YFSETQ. The CDR3 sequence: CASSLISGNLEQFF. Here the CDR3 DNA reads TGCGCCAGCAGCTTAATTAGCGGGAACCTAGAGCAGTTCTTC.

This clonotype was counted a few times. The gene calls are TRBV5-4 and TRBJ2-7; D is perhaps TRBD2 (6 bases). Germline V CDR1 and CDR2: SGHNT, YYREEE (reference sequence). The CDR3 length is 13 residues. The V end lost 0 bases, the J end lost 5 bases, and 9 bases lay between the germline ends. CDR3 amino acids: CASSLARGNEQYF. The CDR3 nucleotides read TGTGCCAGCAGCTTGGCCCGGGGGAACGAGCAGTACTTC.

In its sample, this clonotype was seen a few times. The chain links TRBV4-3 to TRBJ2-1, with D perhaps matching TRBD2 (6 bases). V was trimmed by 1 base and J by 10 bases, leaving 20 bases between them. CDR3 size: 16 residues. Germline V gives CDR1 LGHNA, CDR2 YSLEER. DNA of the CDR3: TGCGCCAGCAGCCAAGCAAGGTGGGCAGACAGCGGGGAGCAGTTCTTC. This gives the protein CASSQARWADSGEQFF.

Only a few counts were recorded for this clonotype. The chain couples TRBV7-2 to TRBJ2-5; tentative D call: TRBD2 (6 bases). Germline lookup yields CDR1 SGHTA and CDR2 FQGNSA. The V gene lost 0 bases and the J gene lost 1 base, with 12 bases spanning the gap. The CDR3 has 16 amino acids. In nucleotides, the CDR3 is TGTGCCAGCAGCTTAGCGATAGGAGGGGTCCAAGAGACCCAGTACTTC. It specifies CASSLAIGGVQETQYF.

This rearrangement joins TRBV6-5 to TRBJ2-5; weak D call: TRBD1 (6 bases). This CDR3 region has 16 residues. V lost 0 bases, J lost 2 bases, and 13 bases lay in between. Germline values: CDR1 MNHEY, CDR2 SVGAGI. CDR3 residues: CASSYSKSRGQETQYF. CDR3 bases: TGTGCCAGCAGTTACTCGAAAAGTAGGGGGCAAGAGACCCAGTACTTC.

The chain combines TRBV20-1 with TRBJ2-5; 7 bases match TRBD1. V lost 7 bases and J lost 6; bases outside the gene matches: 5. The CDR3 has 11 amino acids. Germline V gene sequence: CDR1 DFQATT, CDR2 SNEGSKA (reference sequence). The CDR3 DNA reads TGCAGTGGAACAGGGGAGAAGACCCAGTACTTC. Encoded protein: CSGTGEKTQYF.

V usage is TRBV5-1 and J usage is TRBJ1-1; 7 bases map to TRBD1. Germline CDR1 and CDR2: SGHRS and YFSETQ. The CDR3 sequence is 17 residues long. V lost 5 bases and J lost 0; bases outside the gene matches: 13. The CDR3 coding sequence is TGCGCCAGCAGTCCGCAGGACAGGAGATTTGTGAACACTGAAGCTTTCTTT. The encoded protein is CASSPQDRRFVNTEAFF.

The rearrangement links TRBV7-9 to TRBJ1-2; the match to TRBD1 covers 9 bases. There are 12 residues in the CDR3. V dropped 8 bases and J dropped 6; count of bases not matched to a gene: 4. CDR1 is SEHNR and CDR2 is FQNEAQ in the germline V gene (reference sequence). In DNA, the CDR3 is TGTGCCAGCCAGGGACAGGGCGATGGCTACACCTTC. It translates to CASQGQGDGYTF. The variable domain in full, completed from reference TRBV7-9 and TRBJ1-2, reads DTGVSQNPRHKITKRGQNVTFRCDPISEHNRLYWYRQTLGQGPEFLTYFQNEAQLEKSRLLSDRFSAERPKGSFSTLEIQRTEQGDSAMYLCASQGQGDGYTFGSGTRLTVV.